Below, one T cell receptor (beta chain) is given with its context. Its antigen is currently unknown. In the PCR, 60 Vbeta and 13 Jbeta primers were used. Assay used: immunoSEQ multiplex PCR; TCRdb lists only in-frame clones, some missing. The data show 140,000 to 150,000 clones, 80% to 85% seen once. The V gene's germline CDR1 is MNHNS and CDR2 SASEGT. V shed 8 bases and J 3 bases; nucleotides not matched to a gene: 10. The CDR3 contains 15 residues. These data are taken from a study of cytomegalovirus exposure and HLA in healthy donors. Findings and caveats of the study: Exclusion applied to some V segments, including TRBV6-2 and TRBV6-3, as they were indistinguishable. Later genetic work tied a missense DCLRE1C variant to beta-chain V and J trimming.

The TCR comes from a woman between 25 and 40 years old in good health and CMV-seronegative. The chain joins TRBV6-1 to TRBJ1-5; 7 bases are shared with TRBD1. Source material: PBMCs. The CDR3 coding sequence is TGTGCCAGCCAGGTATGGCAGGGGGACAATCAGCCCCAGCATTTT. This codes for CASQVWQGDNQPQHF.